These 15 T cell receptor beta chains were sequenced from one sample in a study of blood T cell repertoires in COVID-19. Using immunoSEQ multiplex PCR, the repertoire was profiled, and TCRdb retains in-frame clones only, with some absent. Of 250,000 to 350,000 clones listed, roughly 87% are singletons. Sample: PBMCs or T cells enriched from blood (not recorded which). These receptors were collected from a woman aged 18-35 years who had recovered from COVID-19.

The chain couples TRBV5-6 to TRBJ2-2, with a weak D call TRBD1 (6 bases). Between the trimmed V and J ends, which lost 1 base and 2 bases, there was a span of 12 bases. The CDR3 sequence is 16 residues long. The germline gives CDR1 SGHDT, CDR2 YYEEEE. The CDR3 DNA follows: TGTGCCAGCAGCTTGTGGGGGCGACGAAACACCGGGGAGCTGTTTTTT. It is translated as CASSLWGRRNTGELFF. The full variable domain, its missing parts supplied by reference TRBV5-6 and TRBJ2-2, is DAGVTQSPTHLIKTRGQQVTLRCSPKSGHDTVSWYQQALGQGPQFIFQYYEEEERQRGNFPDRFSGHQFPNYSSELNVNALLLGDSALYLCASSLWGRRNTGELFFGEGSRLTVL.

This clone is a singleton in its sample. J is TRBJ2-5 and V is TRBV5-6; D is unresolved. The germline V gene encodes CDR1 SGHDT and CDR2 YYEEEE. The CDR3 has 15 residues. Trimming cost V 0 bases and J 0 bases, with 9 bases left between them. The CDR3 DNA reads TGTGCCAGCAGCTTGGAATTTTCGTACCAAGAGACCCAGTACTTC. This codes for CASSLEFSYQETQYF.

This clone was picked up one time. V usage is TRBV29-1 and J usage is TRBJ2-7; 10 bases align to TRBD2. Germline V gene lookup returns CDR1 SQVTM and CDR2 ANQGSEA. J gave up 4 bases and V 5 bases, and 5 bases lay outside the gene matches. This CDR3 spans 13 amino acids. This chain's CDR3 is CSVCPSGSYEQYF. The CDR3 DNA reads as TGCAGCGTTTGCCCTAGCGGGAGTTACGAGCAGTACTTC.

The chain combines TRBV28 with TRBJ1-5; TRBD1 is a possible D gene (6 bases). CDR1 is MDHEN, CDR2 SYDVKM, per germline. The CDR3 totals 14 residues. V shed 4 bases and J shed 7 bases, with 14 bases lying between them. The CDR3 sequence: CASSSQGRGQPQHF. The CDR3, as DNA: TGTGCCAGCAGTTCACAGGGTCGCGGGCAGCCCCAGCATTTT.

The genes are TRBV7-9 and TRBJ1-2, with D tentatively TRBD1 (5 bases). The ends were cut back, 5 bases at V and 6 bases at J, with 22 bases in the middle. Looked up from germline, CDR1 is SEHNR and CDR2 is FQNEAQ (reference sequence). The CDR3 loop spans 16 amino acids. CDR3 residues: CASSPGGAGTSDGYTF. CDR3 nucleotide sequence: TGTGCCAGCAGCCCTGGGGGAGCCGGGACTTCCGATGGCTACACCTTC.

The chain links TRBV28 to TRBJ2-5; 12 positions agree with TRBD2. CDR1 and CDR2 (germline): MDHEN, SYDVKM. V lost 5 bases and J lost 5; bases outside the gene matches: 6. The CDR3 has 15 residues. The CDR3 sequence: CASSHRTSGMETQYF. CDR3 nucleotide sequence: TGTGCCAGCAGTCACCGGACTAGCGGGATGGAGACCCAGTACTTC.

There are a few counts of this clone. The chain is built from TRBV2 and TRBJ1-6; no clear D. This CDR3 has 16 amino acids. V gave up 6 bases and J gave up 0 bases, with 12 bases separating them. Germline V gene sequence: CDR1 SNHLY, CDR2 FYNNEI. CDR3 loop: CASRNQGSSYNSPLHF. The CDR3 DNA sequence: TGTGCCAGCAGAAACCAAGGGAGCTCCTATAATTCACCCCTCCACTTT.

This clone was observed a single time. V and J are TRBV13 and TRBJ2-7; TRBD1 is a possible D gene (6 bases). CDR1 and CDR2 (germline): PRHDT, FYEKMQ (reference sequence). The V and J ends lost 2 bases and 6 bases respectively, with 17 bases between them. CDR3 size: 15 residues. In DNA, the CDR3 is TGTGCCAGCAGCTTAAAGGCAGGGGCGTCAGGCGAGCAGTACTTC. Translating gives CASSLKAGASGEQYF.

The rearrangement uses TRBV2 and TRBJ2-5; the D gene is possibly TRBD2 (6 bases). The CDR3 sequence is 12 residues long. V lost 5 bases and J lost 5, with 9 bases in between. Germline CDR1 SNHLY, CDR2 FYNNEI. The DNA of the CDR3 is TGTGCCAGCAGTCCGGGGAGGGAGACCCAGTACTTC. It yields the protein CASSPGRETQYF.

This clone occurred once. The gene calls are TRBV28 and TRBJ1-4; no definite D call. V was shortened by 1 base and J by 0 bases, with 12 bases between the two germline ends. The CDR3 has 17 amino acids. CDR1 is MDHEN, CDR2 SYDVKM, per germline. Here the CDR3 reads CASSLFNRLTTNEKLFF. Written as DNA, the CDR3 is TGTGCCAGCAGTTTATTCAACAGATTAACAACTAATGAAAAACTGTTTTTT. The whole variable domain, filled in from reference TRBV28 and TRBJ1-4, reads DVKVTQSSRYLVKRTGEKVFLECVQDMDHENMFWYRQDPGLGLRLIYFSYDVKMKEKGDIPEGYSVSREKKERFSLILESASTNQTSMYLCASSLFNRLTTNEKLFFGSGTQLSVL.

The chain combines TRBV27 with TRBJ1-6, with D perhaps matching TRBD1 (6 bases). Germline lookup yields CDR1 MNHEY and CDR2 SMNVEV (reference sequence). The CDR3 covers 15 residues. V was pared by 7 bases and J by 6 bases, with 16 bases between. CDR3 DNA: TGTGCCAGCAATTCTCTGGACAGCCTTAATTCACCCCTCCACTTT. Amino acid sequence: CASNSLDSLNSPLHF.

The chain couples TRBV19 to TRBJ1-1; tentatively, D is TRBD1 (5 bases). Germline loops: CDR1 LNHDA, CDR2 SQIVND (reference sequence). V was trimmed by 3 bases and J by 1 base, leaving 9 bases between them. The CDR3 is 14 residues long. CDR3 in DNA: TGTGCCAGTAGTATCCCCGGGGGGAACACTGAAGCTTTCTTT. Amino acid sequence: CASSIPGGNTEAFF.

This chain uses TRBV11-1 with TRBJ2-7; 10 positions match TRBD2. This CDR3 is 15 amino acids long. Per the germline V gene, CDR1 is SGHAT and CDR2 is FQDESV (reference sequence). The V and J ends lost 1 base and 5 bases, in that order; junction bases with no gene match: 5. The CDR3 bases are TGTGCCAGCAGCTTAGAGCGGGAGGGCCCTCACGAGCAGTACTTC. It encodes CASSLEREGPHEQYF. The entire variable domain, with the rest obtained from reference TRBV11-1 and TRBJ2-7, is as follows: EAEVAQSPRYKITEKSQAVAFWCDPISGHATLYWYRQILGQGPELLVQFQDESVVDDSQLPKDRFSAERLKGVDSTLKIQPAELGDSAMYLCASSLEREGPHEQYFGPGTRLTVT.

The rearrangement joins TRBV11-1 to TRBJ2-7; D is possibly TRBD1 (6 bases). Trimming took 6 bases from V and 3 from J, leaving 9 bases between them. CDR1 is SGHAT, CDR2 FQDESV, per germline (reference sequence). The CDR3 totals 12 residues. The CDR3 DNA reads TGTGCCAGCAGGGGGGACAACTACGAGCAGTACTTC. Protein sequence: CASRGDNYEQYF. Filled out from reference TRBV11-1 and TRBJ2-7, the complete variable domain reads EAEVAQSPRYKITEKSQAVAFWCDPISGHATLYWYRQILGQGPELLVQFQDESVVDDSQLPKDRFSAERLKGVDSTLKIQPAELGDSAMYLCASRGDNYEQYFGPGTRLTVT.

J is TRBJ1-1 and V is TRBV14; TRBD1 agrees at 8 bases. Germline V gives CDR1 SGHDN, CDR2 FVKESK. Unmatched junction bases numbered 4, after V lost 4 bases and J lost 6 bases. The CDR3 runs 13 residues. The CDR3 DNA sequence: TGTGCCAGCAGCCTACAGGGGGTTCCTGAAGCTTTCTTT. Its protein is CASSLQGVPEAFF.